This TCR beta chain stems from a study of metastatic and nonmetastatic thyroid tumors. Study summary: Across peripheral blood and tumor or nodule tissue samples taken from malignant and benign thyroid patients, the repertoires were compared with one another.

V lost 0 bases and J 5 bases, leaving 25 bases between the germline ends. The V gene's germline CDR1 is SGHTA and CDR2 FQGNSA. The CDR3 length is 19 residues. Study-level findings and limits: Significantly higher TCR beta diversity was reportedly seen in malignant thyroid tumors than benign nodules, in blood and tumor.

In the authors' workflow: Researchers built a distant-metastasis classifier for papillary thyroid cancer that drew on CDR3 differences across clinicopathological groups. TCRdb re-clonotyped the PCR reads through MiXCR. In this record, the V and J calls reflect TCRdb's handling and not the investigators' own analysis. There are about 93,000 clones in the sample; roughly 13% occur only once, and roughly 12% lies in the top ten. In regard to this clone: No antigen is known for it.

No treatment had been given to any patient before thyroid surgery. The TCR originated in a female donor with papillary thyroid cancer or a benign thyroid nodule (not recorded which). Some clones in this sample may be carry-over from other donors' samples. Sample: blood. The chain recombines TRBV7-2 with TRBJ2-5; TRBD1 might be the D (5 bases). CDR3 coding DNA: TGTGCCAGCAGCTTAGCCGCCTTGACGAGGTTGGGGCTGGGGGAGACCCAGTACTTC. This codes for CASSLAALTRLGLGETQYF.